Shown below are 15 T cell receptor beta chains from a single sample sequenced in a study of technical replicates of blood from a handful of donors (dated by TCRdb to about 2017). Libraries were constructed by the immunoSEQ multiplex PCR assay. TCRdb took this table from immuneACCESS and kept in-frame rearrangements with V and J called. Such tables lack part of the clones; where checked against another copy, unresolved V genes explain under half of the gap, and the rest is unexplained. This sample has about 82,000 clones in its table, and around 94% of those were observed once. Around 0.42% of the sample belongs to the ten largest clones. The specimen was T cells isolated from PBMCs. These receptors all come from a human donor in good health.

The chain is built from TRBV19 and TRBJ2-7; possibly TRBD2 for D (5 bases). CDR1 and CDR2 (germline): LNHDA, SQIVND (reference sequence). V dropped 0 bases and J dropped 6 bases, with 9 bases sitting between them. This CDR3 is built from 13 residues. CDR3 nucleotide sequence: TGTGCCAGTAGTATAGATCGGGGAATCGAGCAGTACTTC. Amino acids: CASSIDRGIEQYF.

This rearrangement joins TRBV6-5 to TRBJ1-5, with D maybe TRBD1 (5 bases). This CDR3 spans 14 amino acids. Germline V gene lookup returns CDR1 MNHEY and CDR2 SVGAGI. The germline V and J ends were trimmed by 5 bases and 6 bases, with 14 bases remaining between them. This chain's CDR3 is CASSPGILVQPQHF. CDR3 DNA: TGTGCCAGCAGTCCAGGGATCTTGGTTCAGCCCCAGCATTTT.

This sequence joins TRBV14 and TRBJ2-1, with D uncertain. V lost 2 bases and J 12 bases, leaving 14 bases between the germline ends. CDR1 and CDR2 (germline): SGHDN, FVKESK. The CDR3 is made up of 13 amino acids. This chain's CDR3 is CASSQTRHTVQFF. The CDR3 DNA sequence: TGTGCCAGCAGCCAAACGAGACATACGGTGCAGTTCTTC.

As regards this clone: A read error may produce the germline difference seen at one junction end. In DNA, the CDR3 is TGTGCCAGCAGCTCCTCCGGGACACTGGTCTCCATCTTC. Translation: CASSSSGTLVSIF. This chain connects TRBV6-6 to TRBJ2-7, with a tentative D call TRBD1 (6 bases). In germline, CDR1 is MNHNY, CDR2 SVGAGI (reference sequence). CDR3 size: 13 residues.

The chain carries TRBV5-4 and TRBJ1-4; no reliable D call. The CDR3 is 15 amino acids. V was clipped by 3 bases and J by 4 bases, with 13 bases between them. Germline CDR1 is SGHNT and CDR2 is YYREEE (reference sequence). The chain's CDR3 is CASSSGDQINEKLFF. The CDR3 nucleotides are TGTGCCAGCAGCTCCGGAGACCAGATTAATGAAAAACTGTTTTTT.

The chain has TRBV4-2 and TRBJ1-1; unclear D gene. This CDR3 region has 13 residues. The ends were cut back, 0 bases at V and 1 base at J, with 3 bases in the middle. Germline V gives CDR1 LGHNA, CDR2 YNFKEQ. For the CDR3, the DNA is TGTGCCAGCAGCCAAGACAGGAACACTGAAGCTTTCTTT. It is translated as CASSQDRNTEAFF.

V gene TRBV27 combines with J gene TRBJ1-5; D is unresolved. V lost 0 bases and J 3 bases, leaving 6 bases between the germline ends. CDR1 MNHEY and CDR2 SMNVEV come from the germline V gene (reference sequence). The CDR3 length is 14 residues. CDR3 DNA: TGTGCCAGCAGTTTATCGAGGCCCAATCAGCCCCAGCATTTT. Translation gives CASSLSRPNQPQHF.

The chain is built from TRBV2 and TRBJ2-3; TRBD2 matches at 10 bases. J lost 5 bases, V lost 3 bases, and 2 bases had no gene match. Germline values: CDR1 SNHLY, CDR2 FYNNEI. The CDR3 contains 14 residues. The CDR3 nucleotides read TGTGCCAGCAGTGACTTAGCGGGGGGAGATACGCAGTATTTT. This gives the protein CASSDLAGGDTQYF.

The V call is TRBV15, the J call TRBJ2-2, with D maybe TRBD1 (6 bases). The germline CDR1 and CDR2 sequences are LNHNV and YYDKDF (reference sequence). The V end lost 0 bases, the J end lost 3 bases, and 8 bases lay between the germline ends. This CDR3 is 15 amino acids long. The CDR3 protein is CATSRDRGDTGELFF. DNA of the CDR3: TGTGCCACCAGCAGAGACAGGGGAGACACCGGGGAGCTGTTTTTT.

The chain joins TRBV27 to TRBJ2-2; 10 bases agree with TRBD2. V lost 5 bases, J lost 7 bases, and 10 bases stayed unmatched. Per germline, CDR1 MNHEY and CDR2 SMNVEV (reference sequence). The CDR3 has 16 residues. DNA for the CDR3: TGTGCCAGCAGTGCCCCTAGCGGGAGTAGTGGCGGGGAGCTGTTTTTT. It specifies CASSAPSGSSGGELFF.

The chain is built from TRBV27 and TRBJ1-5, with TRBD1 matching 10 bases. Losses at the gene ends were 2 bases for V and 7 bases for J; bases not matched to a gene: 11. CDR1 and CDR2 (germline): MNHEY, SMNVEV (reference sequence). The CDR3 extends over 17 amino acids. The CDR3 coding sequence is TGTGCCAGCAGTTTAGGGACAGGGGTCCCGCGACCCCAGCCCCAGCATTTT. Its protein is CASSLGTGVPRPQPQHF.

The chain has TRBV4-2 and TRBJ1-2; D is perhaps TRBD1 (5 bases). CDR1 and CDR2 from the germline V gene are LGHNA and YNFKEQ. Trimming removed 2 bases at V and 1 base at J, with 11 bases between. CDR3 length: 15 amino acids. CDR3 loop: CASSQSEGDNYGYTF. For the CDR3, the DNA is TGTGCCAGCAGCCAATCTGAAGGGGATAACTATGGCTACACCTTC.

This clone was counted a single time. This chain links TRBV7-2 with TRBJ1-5; possibly TRBD1 for D (6 bases). The CDR3 runs 13 residues. From germline, CDR1 is SGHTA and CDR2 FQGNSA. Trimming took 1 base from V and 7 from J, leaving 8 bases between them. DNA for the CDR3: TGTGCCAGCAGCTTAGACAGGGACCAGCCCCAGCATTTT. It encodes CASSLDRDQPQHF.

The chain links TRBV7-9 to TRBJ2-5; 9 bases map to TRBD2. The CDR3 runs to 17 residues. Germline V gene sequence: CDR1 SEHNR, CDR2 FQNEAQ (reference sequence). Trimming removed 0 bases from V and 5 bases from J; junction bases left unmatched: 10. The CDR3 DNA follows: TGTGCCAGCAGCTTAGCGATTGCAGCGGGAGGAGGGGAGACCCAGTACTTC. Amino acids: CASSLAIAAGGGETQYF.

The chain couples TRBV18 to TRBJ2-6; 9 bases agree with TRBD1. Germline CDR1 reads KGHSH; CDR2 reads LQKENI. The CDR3 is 17 residues long. V lost 5 bases and J lost 0; bases outside the gene matches: 5. The CDR3 nucleotides read TGTGCCAGCTCAAAGGACAGGGGTAACTCTGGGGCCAACGTCCTGACTTTC. It yields the protein CASSKDRGNSGANVLTF.